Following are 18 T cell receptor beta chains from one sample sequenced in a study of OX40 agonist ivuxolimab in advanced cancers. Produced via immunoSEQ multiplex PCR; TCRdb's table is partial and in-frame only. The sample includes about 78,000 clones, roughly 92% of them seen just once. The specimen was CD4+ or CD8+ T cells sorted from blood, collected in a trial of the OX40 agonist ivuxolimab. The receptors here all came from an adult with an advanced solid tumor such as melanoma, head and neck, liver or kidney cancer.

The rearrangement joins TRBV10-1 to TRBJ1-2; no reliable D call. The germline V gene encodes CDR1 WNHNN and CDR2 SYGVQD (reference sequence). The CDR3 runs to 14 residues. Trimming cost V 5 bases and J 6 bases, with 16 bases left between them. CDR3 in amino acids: CASSSSEGSNGYTF. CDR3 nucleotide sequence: TGCGCCAGCAGTTCCTCCGAGGGATCCAATGGCTACACCTTC.

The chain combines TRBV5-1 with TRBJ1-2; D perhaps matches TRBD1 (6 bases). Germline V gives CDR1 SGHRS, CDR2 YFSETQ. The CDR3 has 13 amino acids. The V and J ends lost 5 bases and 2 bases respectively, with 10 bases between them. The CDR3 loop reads CASRLDRNYGYTF. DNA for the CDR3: TGCGCCAGCAGACTCGACAGGAACTATGGCTACACCTTC.

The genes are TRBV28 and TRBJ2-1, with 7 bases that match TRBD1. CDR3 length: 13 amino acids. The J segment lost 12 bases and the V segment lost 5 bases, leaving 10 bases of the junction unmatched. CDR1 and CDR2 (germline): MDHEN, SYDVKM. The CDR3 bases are TGTGCCAGCAGTATGCCGGGACAGCTACTGCAGTTCTTC. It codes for CASSMPGQLLQFF.

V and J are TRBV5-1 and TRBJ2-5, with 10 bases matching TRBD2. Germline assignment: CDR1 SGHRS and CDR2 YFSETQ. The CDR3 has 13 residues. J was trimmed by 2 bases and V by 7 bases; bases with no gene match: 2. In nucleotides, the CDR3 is TGCGCCAGCGGGGGACTAGCGCAAGAGACCCAGTACTTC. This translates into CASGGLAQETQYF.

This CDR3 is CASSIGGIYTEAFF. CDR3 bases: TGTGCCAGTAGTATAGGGGGAATCTACACTGAAGCTTTCTTT. The V call is TRBV19, the J call TRBJ1-1; D is unclear. This CDR3 has 14 residues. Germline CDR1 and CDR2: LNHDA and SQIVND (reference sequence). The germline V and J ends were trimmed by 1 base and 3 bases, with 9 bases remaining between them. Full variable domain (remainder filled in from reference TRBV19 and TRBJ1-1): DGGITQSPKYLFRKEGQNVTLSCEQNLNHDAMYWYRQDPGQGLRLIYYSQIVNDFQKGDIAEGYSVSREKKESFPLTVTSAQKNPTAFYLCASSIGGIYTEAFFGQGTRLTVV.

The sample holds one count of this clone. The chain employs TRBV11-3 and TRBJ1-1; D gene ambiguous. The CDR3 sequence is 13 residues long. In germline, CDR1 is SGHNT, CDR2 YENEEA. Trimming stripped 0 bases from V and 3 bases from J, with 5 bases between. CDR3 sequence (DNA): TGTGCCAGCAGCTTAGATAGGGACACTGAAGCTTTCTTT. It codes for CASSLDRDTEAFF.

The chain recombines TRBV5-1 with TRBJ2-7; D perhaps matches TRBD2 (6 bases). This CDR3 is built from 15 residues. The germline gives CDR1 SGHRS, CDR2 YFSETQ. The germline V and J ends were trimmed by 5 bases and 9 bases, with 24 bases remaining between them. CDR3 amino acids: CASSPGGQQSPRQYF. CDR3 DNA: TGCGCCAGCAGTCCCGGAGGGCAGCAGTCACCTCGGCAGTACTTC.

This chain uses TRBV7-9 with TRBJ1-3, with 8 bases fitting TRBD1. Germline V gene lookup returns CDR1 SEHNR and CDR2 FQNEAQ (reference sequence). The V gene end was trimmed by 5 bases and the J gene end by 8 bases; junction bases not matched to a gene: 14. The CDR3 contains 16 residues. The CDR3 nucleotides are TGTGCCAGCAGCCCACGGACAGGGAAAAGTCCGGACACCATATATTTT. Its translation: CASSPRTGKSPDTIYF.

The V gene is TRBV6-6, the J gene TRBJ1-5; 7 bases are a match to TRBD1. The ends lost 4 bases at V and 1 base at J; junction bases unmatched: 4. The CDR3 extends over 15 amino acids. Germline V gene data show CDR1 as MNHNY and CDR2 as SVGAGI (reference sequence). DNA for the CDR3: TGTGCCAGCAGTTCGCCGGGACAGAGCAATCAGCCCCAGCATTTT. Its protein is CASSSPGQSNQPQHF.

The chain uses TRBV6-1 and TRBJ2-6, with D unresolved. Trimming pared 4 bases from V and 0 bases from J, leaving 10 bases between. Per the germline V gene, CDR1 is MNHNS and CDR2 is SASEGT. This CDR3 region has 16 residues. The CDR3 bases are TGTGCCAGCAGTGCAAGTGCTAGCTCTGGGGCCAACGTCCTGACTTTC. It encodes CASSASASSGANVLTF.

DNA of the CDR3: TGCAGGCTAGGGGGGAGCACTGAAGCTTTCTTT. Its translation is CRLGGSTEAFF. The chain links TRBV20-1 to TRBJ1-1; perhaps TRBD1 as D (6 bases). Germline V gene sequence: CDR1 DFQATT, CDR2 SNEGSKA (reference sequence). The CDR3 is made up of 11 amino acids.

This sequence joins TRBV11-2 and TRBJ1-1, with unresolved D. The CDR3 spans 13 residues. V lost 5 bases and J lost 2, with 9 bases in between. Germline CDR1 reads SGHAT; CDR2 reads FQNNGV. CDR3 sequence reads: CASSQRHNTEAFF. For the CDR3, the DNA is TGTGCCAGCAGCCAGAGACACAACACTGAAGCTTTCTTT.

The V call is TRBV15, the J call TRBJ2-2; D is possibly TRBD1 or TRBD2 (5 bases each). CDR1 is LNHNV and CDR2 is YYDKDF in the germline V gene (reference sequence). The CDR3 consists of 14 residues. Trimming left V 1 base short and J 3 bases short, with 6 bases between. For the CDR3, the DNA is TGTGCCACCAGCAGAGGGGGACACACCGGGGAGCTGTTTTTT. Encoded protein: CATSRGGHTGELFF. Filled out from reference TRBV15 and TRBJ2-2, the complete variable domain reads DAMVIQNPRYQVTQFGKPVTLSCSQTLNHNVMYWYQQKSSQAPKLLFHYYDKDFNNEADTPDNFQSRRPNTSFCFLDIRSPGLGDTAMYLCATSRGGHTGELFFGEGSRLTVL.

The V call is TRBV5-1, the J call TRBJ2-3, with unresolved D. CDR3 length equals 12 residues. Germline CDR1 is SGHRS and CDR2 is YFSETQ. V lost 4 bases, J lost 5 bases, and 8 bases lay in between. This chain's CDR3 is CASSLIGDTQYF. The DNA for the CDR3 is TGCGCCAGCAGCCTAATCGGAGATACGCAGTATTTT.

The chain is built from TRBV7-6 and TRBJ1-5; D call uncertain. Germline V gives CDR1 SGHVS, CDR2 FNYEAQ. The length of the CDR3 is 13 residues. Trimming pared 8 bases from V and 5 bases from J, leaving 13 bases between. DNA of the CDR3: TGTGCCAGCGGCCCTAGGGCAGATCAGCCCCAGCATTTT. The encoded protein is CASGPRADQPQHF.

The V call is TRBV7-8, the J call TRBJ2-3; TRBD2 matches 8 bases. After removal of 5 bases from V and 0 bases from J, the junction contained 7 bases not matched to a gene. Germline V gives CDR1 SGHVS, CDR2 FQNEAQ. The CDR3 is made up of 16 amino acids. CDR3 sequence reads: CASSILGGGSTDTQYF. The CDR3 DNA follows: TGTGCCAGCAGCATACTCGGGGGGGGTAGCACAGATACGCAGTATTTT.

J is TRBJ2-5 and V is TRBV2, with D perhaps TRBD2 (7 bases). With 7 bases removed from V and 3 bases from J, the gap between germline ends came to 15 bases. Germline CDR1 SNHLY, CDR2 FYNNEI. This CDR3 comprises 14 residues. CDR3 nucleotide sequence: TGTGCCAGCAAAGGGGGAGGGGGGAAAGAGACCCAGTACTTC. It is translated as CASKGGGGKETQYF.

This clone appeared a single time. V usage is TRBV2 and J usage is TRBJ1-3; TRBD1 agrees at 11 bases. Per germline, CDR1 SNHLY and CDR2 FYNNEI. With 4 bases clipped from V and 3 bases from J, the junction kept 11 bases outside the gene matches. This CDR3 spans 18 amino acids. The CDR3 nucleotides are TGTGCCAGCAGTGGTATCGGGACAGGGGGGACCCGTGGAAACACCATATATTTT. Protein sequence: CASSGIGTGGTRGNTIYF.